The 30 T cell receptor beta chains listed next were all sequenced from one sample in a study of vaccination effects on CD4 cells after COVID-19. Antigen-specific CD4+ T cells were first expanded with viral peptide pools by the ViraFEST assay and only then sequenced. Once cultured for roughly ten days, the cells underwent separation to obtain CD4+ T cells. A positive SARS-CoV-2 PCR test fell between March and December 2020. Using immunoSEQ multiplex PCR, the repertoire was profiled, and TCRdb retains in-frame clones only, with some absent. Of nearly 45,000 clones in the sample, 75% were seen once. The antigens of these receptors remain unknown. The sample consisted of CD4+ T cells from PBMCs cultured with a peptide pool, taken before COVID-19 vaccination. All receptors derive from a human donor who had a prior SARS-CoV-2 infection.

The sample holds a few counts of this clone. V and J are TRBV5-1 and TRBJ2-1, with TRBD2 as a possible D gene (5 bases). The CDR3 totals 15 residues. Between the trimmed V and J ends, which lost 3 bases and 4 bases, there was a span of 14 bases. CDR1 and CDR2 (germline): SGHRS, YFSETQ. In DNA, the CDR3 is TGCGCCAGCAGCTCGGCGGGCAACCTTTACAATGAGCAGTTCTTC. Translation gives CASSSAGNLYNEQFF.

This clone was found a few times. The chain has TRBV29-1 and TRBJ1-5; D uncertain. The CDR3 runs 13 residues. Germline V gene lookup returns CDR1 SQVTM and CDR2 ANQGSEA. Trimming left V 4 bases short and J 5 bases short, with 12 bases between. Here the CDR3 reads CSVALGLDQPQHF. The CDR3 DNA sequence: TGCAGCGTTGCTTTGGGCCTGGATCAGCCCCAGCATTTT.

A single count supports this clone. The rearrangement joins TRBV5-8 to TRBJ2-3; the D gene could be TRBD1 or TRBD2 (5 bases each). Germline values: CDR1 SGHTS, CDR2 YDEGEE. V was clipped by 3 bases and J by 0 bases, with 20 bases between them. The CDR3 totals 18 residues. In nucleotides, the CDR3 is TGTGCCAGCAGCTCAACCTTAGCGCCATGGGACAGCACAGATACGCAGTATTTT. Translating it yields CASSSTLAPWDSTDTQYF.

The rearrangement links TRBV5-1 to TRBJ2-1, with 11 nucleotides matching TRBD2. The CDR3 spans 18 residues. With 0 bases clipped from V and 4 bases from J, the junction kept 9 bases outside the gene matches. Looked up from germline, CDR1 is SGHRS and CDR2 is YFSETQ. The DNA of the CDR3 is TGCGCCAGCAGCTTGGCCCCCGGTAGCGGGGGGGTATACAATGAGCAGTTCTTC. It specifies CASSLAPGSGGVYNEQFF.

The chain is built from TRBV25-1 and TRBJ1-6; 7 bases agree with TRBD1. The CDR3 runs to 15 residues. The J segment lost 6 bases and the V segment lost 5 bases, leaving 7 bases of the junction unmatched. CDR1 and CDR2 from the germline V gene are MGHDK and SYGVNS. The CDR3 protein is CASSLTGTANSPLHF. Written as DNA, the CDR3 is TGTGCCAGCAGTCTAACGGGGACAGCTAATTCACCCCTCCACTTT.

The CDR3 sequence: CSVEGGKGYTEAFF. The CDR3 nucleotides are TGCAGCGTTGAAGGTGGAAAAGGATACACTGAAGCTTTCTTT. The chain combines TRBV29-1 with TRBJ1-1; no clear D gene. The CDR3 sequence is 14 residues long. The germline CDR1 and CDR2 sequences are SQVTM and ANQGSEA. Trimming removed 1 base from V and 3 bases from J, with 12 bases in between. The whole variable domain, filled in from reference TRBV29-1 and TRBJ1-1, reads SAVISQKPSRDICQRGTSLTIQCQVDSQVTMMFWYRQQPGQSLTLIATANQGSEATYESGFVIDKFPISRPNLTFSTLTVSNMSPEDSSIYLCSVEGGKGYTEAFFGQGTRLTVV.

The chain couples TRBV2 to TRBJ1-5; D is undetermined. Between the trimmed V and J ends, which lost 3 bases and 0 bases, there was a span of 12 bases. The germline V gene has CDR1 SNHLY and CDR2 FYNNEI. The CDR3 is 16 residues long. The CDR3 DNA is TGTGCCAGCAGTGAGGCGGGAATATATAGCAATCAGCCCCAGCATTTT. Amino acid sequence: CASSEAGIYSNQPQHF.

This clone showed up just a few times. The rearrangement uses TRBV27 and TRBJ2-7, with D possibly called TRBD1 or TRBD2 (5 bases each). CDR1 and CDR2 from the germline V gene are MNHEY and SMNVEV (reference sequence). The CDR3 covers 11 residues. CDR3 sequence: CATCSTPVGVV. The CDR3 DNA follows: TGTGCCACCTGCTCCACCCCTGTGGGGGTGGTC.

The CDR3 loop is CASSQDTGGSLRNTEAFF. CDR3 coding DNA: TGTGCCAGCAGCCAAGATACGGGGGGAAGTTTACGGAACACTGAAGCTTTCTTT. The chain couples TRBV4-2 to TRBJ1-1; D may be TRBD1 (5 bases). CDR3 size: 18 residues. Germline lookup yields CDR1 LGHNA and CDR2 YNFKEQ. V lost 0 bases, J lost 1 base, and 18 bases lay in between.

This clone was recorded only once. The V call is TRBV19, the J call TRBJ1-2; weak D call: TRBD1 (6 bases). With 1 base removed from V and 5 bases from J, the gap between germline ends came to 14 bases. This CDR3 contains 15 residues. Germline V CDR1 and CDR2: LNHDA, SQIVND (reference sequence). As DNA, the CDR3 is TGTGCCAGTAGTATAGCAGCCCTTACAGGGTATGGCTACACCTTC. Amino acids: CASSIAALTGYGYTF.

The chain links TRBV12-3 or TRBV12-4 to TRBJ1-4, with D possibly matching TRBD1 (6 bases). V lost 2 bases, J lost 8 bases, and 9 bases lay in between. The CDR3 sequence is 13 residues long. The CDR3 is CASSLFGTEKLFF. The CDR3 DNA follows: TGTGCCAGCAGTTTATTTGGGACAGAAAAACTGTTTTTT.

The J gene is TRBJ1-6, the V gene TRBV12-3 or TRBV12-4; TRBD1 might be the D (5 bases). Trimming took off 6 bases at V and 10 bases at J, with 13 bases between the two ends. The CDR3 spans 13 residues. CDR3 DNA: TGTGCCAGCAGCCTGTTGGGGGTCTCACCCCTCCACTTT. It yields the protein CASSLLGVSPLHF.

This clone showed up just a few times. As DNA, the CDR3 is TGTGCCAGCAGCCAGACTGGACAGGCTAATGAAAAACTGTTTTTT. Protein sequence: CASSQTGQANEKLFF. The V and J genes are TRBV4-2 and TRBJ1-4, with 7 nucleotides matching TRBD1. The V segment lost 3 bases and the J segment 3 bases; nucleotides outside the gene matches: 4. Germline assignment: CDR1 LGHNA and CDR2 YNFKEQ. The CDR3 consists of 15 residues.

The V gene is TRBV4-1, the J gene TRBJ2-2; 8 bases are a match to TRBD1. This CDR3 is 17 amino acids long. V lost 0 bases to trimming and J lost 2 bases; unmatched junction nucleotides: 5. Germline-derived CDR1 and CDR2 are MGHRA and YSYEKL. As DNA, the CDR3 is TGCGCCAGCAGCCAAGAAGGGGCAGGGGGCAACACCGGGGAGCTGTTTTTT. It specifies CASSQEGAGGNTGELFF.

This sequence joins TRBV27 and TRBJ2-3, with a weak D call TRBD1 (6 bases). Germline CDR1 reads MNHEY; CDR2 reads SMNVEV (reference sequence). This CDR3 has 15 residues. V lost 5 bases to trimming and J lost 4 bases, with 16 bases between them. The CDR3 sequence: CASSQTGRVADTQYF. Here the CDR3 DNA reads TGTGCCAGCAGTCAGACAGGTAGAGTCGCAGATACGCAGTATTTT.

The CDR3 here is CASSLNRGAYNEQFF. CDR3 DNA sequence: TGTGCCAGCAGCCTAAACAGGGGCGCCTACAATGAGCAGTTCTTC. The chain employs TRBV11-1 and TRBJ2-1, with 7 bases fitting TRBD1. V dropped 5 bases and J dropped 2; count of bases not matched to a gene: 6. Germline V gene lookup returns CDR1 SGHAT and CDR2 FQDESV (reference sequence). The CDR3 is 15 residues long.

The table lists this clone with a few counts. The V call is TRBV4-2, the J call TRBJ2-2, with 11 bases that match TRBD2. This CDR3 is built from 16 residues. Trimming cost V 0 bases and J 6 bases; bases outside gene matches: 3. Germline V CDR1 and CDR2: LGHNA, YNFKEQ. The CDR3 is CASSQEALAGAGELFF. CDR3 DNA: TGTGCCAGCAGCCAAGAGGCACTAGCGGGGGCCGGGGAGCTGTTTTTT.

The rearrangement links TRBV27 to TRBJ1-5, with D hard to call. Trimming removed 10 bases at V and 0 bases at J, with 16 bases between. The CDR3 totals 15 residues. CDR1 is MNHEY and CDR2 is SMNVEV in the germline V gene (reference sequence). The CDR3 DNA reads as TGTGCCACCCTACACGAAAAGTATAGCAATCAGCCCCAGCATTTT. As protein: CATLHEKYSNQPQHF.

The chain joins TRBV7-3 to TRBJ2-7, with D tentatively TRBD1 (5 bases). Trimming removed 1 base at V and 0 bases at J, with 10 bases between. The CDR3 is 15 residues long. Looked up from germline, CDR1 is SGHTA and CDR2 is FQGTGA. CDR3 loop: CASSLNPRASYEQYF. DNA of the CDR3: TGTGCCAGCAGCTTAAACCCCAGGGCCTCCTACGAGCAGTACTTC.

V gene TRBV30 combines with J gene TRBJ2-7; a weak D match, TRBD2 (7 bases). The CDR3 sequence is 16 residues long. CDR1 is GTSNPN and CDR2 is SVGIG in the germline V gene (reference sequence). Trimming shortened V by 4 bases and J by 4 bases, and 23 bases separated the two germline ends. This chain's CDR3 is CAWTPPGGHRFYEQYF. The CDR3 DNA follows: TGTGCCTGGACCCCCCCGGGGGGACACCGGTTTTACGAGCAGTACTTC.

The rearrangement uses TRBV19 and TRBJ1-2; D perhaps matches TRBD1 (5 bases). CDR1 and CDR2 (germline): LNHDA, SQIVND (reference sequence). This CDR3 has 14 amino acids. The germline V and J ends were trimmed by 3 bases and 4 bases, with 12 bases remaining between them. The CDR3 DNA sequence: TGTGCCAGTAGTATGGGGACTTTAAGCTATGGCTACACCTTC. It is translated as CASSMGTLSYGYTF.

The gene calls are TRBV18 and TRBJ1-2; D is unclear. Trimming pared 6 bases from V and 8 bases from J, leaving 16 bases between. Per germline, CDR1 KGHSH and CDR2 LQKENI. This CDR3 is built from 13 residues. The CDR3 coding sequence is TGTGCCAGCTCGCCTTACGGGGAATTGGGCTACACCTTC. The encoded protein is CASSPYGELGYTF.

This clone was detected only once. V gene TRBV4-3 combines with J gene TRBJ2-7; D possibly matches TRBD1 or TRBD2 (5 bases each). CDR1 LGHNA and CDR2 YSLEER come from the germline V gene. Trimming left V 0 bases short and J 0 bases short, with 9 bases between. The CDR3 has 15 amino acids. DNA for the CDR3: TGCGCCAGCAGCCAAGATGGGGCGGGCTCCTACGAGCAGTACTTC. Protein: CASSQDGAGSYEQYF.

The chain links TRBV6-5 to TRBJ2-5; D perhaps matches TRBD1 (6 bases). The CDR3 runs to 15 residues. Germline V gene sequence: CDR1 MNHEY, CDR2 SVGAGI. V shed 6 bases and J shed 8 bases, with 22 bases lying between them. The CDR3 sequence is CASRDRDKYSGTQYF. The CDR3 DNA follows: TGTGCCAGCAGAGACCGGGACAAGTATTCGGGAACCCAGTACTTC.

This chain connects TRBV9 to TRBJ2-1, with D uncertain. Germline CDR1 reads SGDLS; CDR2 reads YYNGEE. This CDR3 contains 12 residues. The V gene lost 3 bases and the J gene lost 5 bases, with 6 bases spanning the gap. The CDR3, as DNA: TGTGCCAGCAGCGCGAGAGACAATGAGCAGTTCTTC. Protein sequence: CASSARDNEQFF.

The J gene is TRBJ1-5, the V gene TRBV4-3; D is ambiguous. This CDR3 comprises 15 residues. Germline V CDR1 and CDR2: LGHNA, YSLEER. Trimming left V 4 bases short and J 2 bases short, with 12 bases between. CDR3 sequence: CASSLSIVGNQPQHF. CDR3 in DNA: TGCGCCAGCAGCCTTTCGATTGTAGGCAATCAGCCCCAGCATTTT.

CDR3 nucleotide sequence: TGCGCCAGCAGCCTCCTCGGGGGAGAGAACACCGGGGAGCTGTTTTTT. Its translation is CASSLLGGENTGELFF. The V and J genes are TRBV5-1 and TRBJ2-2; D possibly corresponds to TRBD2 (6 bases). The CDR3 loop spans 16 amino acids. Germline assignment: CDR1 SGHRS and CDR2 YFSETQ. V was cut by 4 bases and J by 1 base, with 14 bases left in between.

Here the CDR3 reads CASSPGGAYEQFF. CDR3 DNA: TGTGCCAGCAGCCCCGGCGGGGCCTATGAGCAGTTCTTC. The chain carries TRBV11-3 and TRBJ2-1; perhaps TRBD2 as D (6 bases). Germline V gene lookup returns CDR1 SGHNT and CDR2 YENEEA. CDR3 length: 13 residues. Trimming left V 5 bases short and J 8 bases short, with 13 bases between.

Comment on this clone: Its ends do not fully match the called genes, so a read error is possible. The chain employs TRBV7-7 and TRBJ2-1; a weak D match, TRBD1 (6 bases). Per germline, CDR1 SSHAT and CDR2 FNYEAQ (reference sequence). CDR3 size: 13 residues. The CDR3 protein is CASSLNPRGEQFF. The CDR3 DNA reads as TGTGCTAGCAGCCTTAACCCCAGGGGCGAGCAGTTCTTC.

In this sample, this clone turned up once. CDR3 in DNA: TGCGCCAGCAGCCAAGACGACTGGACAGCCGGTAGTACGCAGTATTTT. Translated: CASSQDDWTAGSTQYF. The chain has TRBV4-1 and TRBJ2-3; a possible D gene is TRBD1 (6 bases). Germline assignment: CDR1 MGHRA and CDR2 YSYEKL. The CDR3 sequence is 16 residues long. The V gene lost 0 bases and the J gene lost 8 bases, with 18 bases spanning the gap.